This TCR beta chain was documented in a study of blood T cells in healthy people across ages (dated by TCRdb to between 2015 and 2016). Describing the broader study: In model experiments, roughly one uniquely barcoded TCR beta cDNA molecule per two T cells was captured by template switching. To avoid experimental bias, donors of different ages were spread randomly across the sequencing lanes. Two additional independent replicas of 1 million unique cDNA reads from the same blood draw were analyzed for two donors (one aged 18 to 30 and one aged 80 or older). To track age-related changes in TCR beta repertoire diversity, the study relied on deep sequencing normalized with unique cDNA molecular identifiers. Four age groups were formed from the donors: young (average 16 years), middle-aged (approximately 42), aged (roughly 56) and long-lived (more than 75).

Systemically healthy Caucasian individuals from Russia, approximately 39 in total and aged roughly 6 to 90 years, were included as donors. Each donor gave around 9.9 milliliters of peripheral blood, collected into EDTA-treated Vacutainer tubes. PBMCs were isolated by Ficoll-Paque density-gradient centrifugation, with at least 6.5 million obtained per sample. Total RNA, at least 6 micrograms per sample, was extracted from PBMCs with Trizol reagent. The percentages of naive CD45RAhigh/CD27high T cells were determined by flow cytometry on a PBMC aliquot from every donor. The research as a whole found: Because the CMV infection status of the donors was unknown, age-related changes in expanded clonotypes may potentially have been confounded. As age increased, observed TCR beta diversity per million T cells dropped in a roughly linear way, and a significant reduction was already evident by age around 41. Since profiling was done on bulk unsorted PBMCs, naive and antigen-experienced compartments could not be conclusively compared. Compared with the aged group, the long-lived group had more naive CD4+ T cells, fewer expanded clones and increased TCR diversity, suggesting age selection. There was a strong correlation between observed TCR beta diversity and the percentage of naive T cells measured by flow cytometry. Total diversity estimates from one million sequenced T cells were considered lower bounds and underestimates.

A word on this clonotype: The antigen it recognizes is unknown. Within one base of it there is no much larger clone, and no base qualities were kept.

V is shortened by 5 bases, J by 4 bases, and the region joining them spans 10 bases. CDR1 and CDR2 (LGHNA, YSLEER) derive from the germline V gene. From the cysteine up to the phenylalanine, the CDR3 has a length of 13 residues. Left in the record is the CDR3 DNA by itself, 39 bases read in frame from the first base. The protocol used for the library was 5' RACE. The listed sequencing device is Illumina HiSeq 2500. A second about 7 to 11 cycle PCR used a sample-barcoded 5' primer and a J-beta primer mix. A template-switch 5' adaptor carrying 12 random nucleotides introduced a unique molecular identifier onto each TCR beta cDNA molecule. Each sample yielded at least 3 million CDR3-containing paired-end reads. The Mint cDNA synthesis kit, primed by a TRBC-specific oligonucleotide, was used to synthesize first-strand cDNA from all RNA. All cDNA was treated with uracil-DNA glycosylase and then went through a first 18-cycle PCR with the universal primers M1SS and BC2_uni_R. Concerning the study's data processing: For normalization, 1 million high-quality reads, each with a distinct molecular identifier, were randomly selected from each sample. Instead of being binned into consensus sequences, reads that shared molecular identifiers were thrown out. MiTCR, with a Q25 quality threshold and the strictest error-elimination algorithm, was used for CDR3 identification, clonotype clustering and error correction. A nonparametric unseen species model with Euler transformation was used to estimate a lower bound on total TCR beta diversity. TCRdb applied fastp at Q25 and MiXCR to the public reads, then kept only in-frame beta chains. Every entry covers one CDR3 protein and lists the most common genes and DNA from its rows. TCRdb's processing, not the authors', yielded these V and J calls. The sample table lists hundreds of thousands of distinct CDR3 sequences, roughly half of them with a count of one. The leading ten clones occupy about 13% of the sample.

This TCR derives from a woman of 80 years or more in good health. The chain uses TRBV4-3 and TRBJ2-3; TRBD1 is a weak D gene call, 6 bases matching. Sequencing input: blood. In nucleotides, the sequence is TGCGCCAGCAGCGCGAGGGGGTCAGATACGCAGTATTTT. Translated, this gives CASSARGSDTQYF.